A single sample gave rise to the 28 T cell receptor beta chains below, sequenced in a study of chemoradiotherapy in HPV16-positive cancers. Only in-frame clones appear in the TCRdb table, and some are missing; sequencing was by immunoSEQ multiplex PCR. Of about 27,000 clones detected, over 90% appear once; the ten largest clones hold roughly 18%. The sample consisted of blood, taken from a patient who underwent chemoradiotherapy. The source of these receptors is a human donor with HPV-associated anogenital cancer.

J is TRBJ1-2 and V is TRBV11-2, with D unresolved. The CDR3 sequence is 17 residues long. The V and J ends lost 4 bases and 4 bases respectively, with 22 bases between them. The germline gives CDR1 SGHAT, CDR2 FQNNGV. CDR3 residues: CASSSYWAPPRSYGYTF. The CDR3 nucleotides are TGTGCCAGCAGCTCGTACTGGGCCCCCCCGAGGTCCTATGGCTACACCTTC.

This clone was found once. This rearrangement joins TRBV7-2 to TRBJ2-5, with 9 nucleotides matching TRBD2. The CDR3 is made up of 15 amino acids. With 5 bases clipped from V and 7 bases from J, the junction kept 11 bases outside the gene matches. Germline loops: CDR1 SGHTA, CDR2 FQGNSA. This CDR3 is CASSPPSGKPGTQYF. DNA of the CDR3: TGTGCCAGCAGCCCCCCTAGCGGGAAGCCAGGGACCCAGTACTTC.

V usage is TRBV7-2 and J usage is TRBJ2-7; TRBD2 aligns across 10 bases. Germline V gene lookup returns CDR1 SGHTA and CDR2 FQGNSA. CDR3 length: 14 amino acids. Trimming removed 5 bases from V and 4 bases from J; junction bases left unmatched: 5. CDR3 nucleotide sequence: TGTGCCAGCAGCCAACTAGCGGGAATATACGAGCAGTACTTC. It translates to CASSQLAGIYEQYF.

V gene TRBV7-2 combines with J gene TRBJ1-1; the D is unclear. Germline-derived CDR1 and CDR2 are SGHTA and FQGNSA. V lost 1 base and J lost 1, with 13 bases in between. The CDR3 consists of 16 residues. CDR3 nucleotides: TGTGCCAGCAGCTTAGTGGGTTTGGGTAAGAACACTGAAGCTTTCTTT. It yields the protein CASSLVGLGKNTEAFF. The full variable domain, with the rest looked up from reference TRBV7-2 and TRBJ1-1, is GAGVSQSPSNKVTEKGKDVELRCDPISGHTALYWYRQSLGQGLEFLIYFQGNSAPDKSGLPSDRFSAERTGGSVSTLTIQRTQQEDSAVYLCASSLVGLGKNTEAFFGQGTRLTVV.

The chain combines TRBV27 with TRBJ1-2; no clear D gene. In germline, CDR1 is MNHEY, CDR2 SMNVEV (reference sequence). The CDR3 is made up of 15 amino acids. The germline V and J ends were trimmed by 5 bases and 4 bases, with 17 bases remaining between them. CDR3 DNA sequence: TGTGCCAGCAGTCCTACCACCTCACCAGGCTATGGCTACACCTTC. Translation: CASSPTTSPGYGYTF.

The V gene is TRBV28, the J gene TRBJ1-2; D gene ambiguous. V was pared by 7 bases and J by 5 bases, with 11 bases between. The CDR3 extends over 12 amino acids. The germline V gene encodes CDR1 MDHEN and CDR2 SYDVKM. CDR3 protein: CASKPGEYGYTF. CDR3 coding DNA: TGTGCCAGCAAGCCTGGGGAATATGGCTACACCTTC.

V is TRBV18 and J is TRBJ2-7; D uncertain. Trimming removed 0 bases at V and 7 bases at J, with 13 bases between. Looked up from germline, CDR1 is KGHSH and CDR2 is LQKENI. The CDR3 runs 14 residues. The CDR3 here is CASSPPSGFGEQYF. The CDR3 region has the DNA TGTGCCAGCTCACCACCCTCCGGATTTGGGGAGCAGTACTTC.

The V gene is TRBV11-3, the J gene TRBJ2-1, with D possibly TRBD2 on 5 matching bases. This CDR3 is built from 14 residues. Germline V gives CDR1 SGHNT, CDR2 YENEEA. The V and J ends lost 5 bases and 1 base respectively, with 9 bases between them. CDR3 region: CASSGGGSYNEQFF. CDR3 DNA sequence: TGTGCCAGCAGCGGTGGAGGATCCTACAATGAGCAGTTCTTC.

This chain uses TRBV7-2 with TRBJ1-1; no clear D. Germline CDR1 reads SGHTA; CDR2 reads FQGNSA. V was cut by 5 bases and J by 14 bases, with 18 bases left in between. The CDR3 runs 12 residues. CDR3 bases: TGTGCCAGCAGCGTTATGCGCGACAAAAGATTCTTT. Residues: CASSVMRDKRFF.

V gene TRBV4-1 combines with J gene TRBJ2-4; tentatively, D is TRBD1 or TRBD2 (5 bases each). Germline CDR1 and CDR2: MGHRA and YSYEKL. The CDR3 consists of 17 residues. The V and J ends lost 0 bases and 0 bases respectively, with 12 bases between them. CDR3 in amino acids: CASSQDGEGPAKNIQYF. CDR3 in DNA: TGCGCCAGCAGCCAAGATGGAGAGGGACCAGCCAAAAACATTCAGTACTTC.

The rearrangement joins TRBV6-1 to TRBJ2-5; D is unclear. CDR1 and CDR2 from the germline V gene are MNHNS and SASEGT. Trimming stripped 10 bases from V and 4 bases from J, with 16 bases between. The CDR3 length is 13 residues. The CDR3: CAISLGVGETQYF. For the CDR3, the DNA is TGTGCCATCTCCCTTGGGGTTGGAGAGACCCAGTACTTC.

The chain carries TRBV29-1 and TRBJ2-1; D unresolved. Germline-derived CDR1 and CDR2 are SQVTM and ANQGSEA. Trimming left V 4 bases short and J 6 bases short, with 13 bases between. This CDR3 comprises 13 residues. CDR3 sequence (DNA): TGCAGCGTTGTTAGCCCCCCGTCCAATGAGCAGTTCTTC. Amino acid sequence: CSVVSPPSNEQFF.

The rearrangement uses TRBV5-1 and TRBJ2-7, with D perhaps matching TRBD1 (6 bases). Germline V gene lookup returns CDR1 SGHRS and CDR2 YFSETQ. The CDR3 is 15 residues long. The V end was cut by 0 bases, the J end by 0 bases, with 10 bases between. The chain's CDR3 is CASSLGGGSSYEQYF. The CDR3 nucleotides read TGCGCCAGCAGCTTGGGAGGGGGTTCCTCCTACGAGCAGTACTTC.

The rearrangement uses TRBV7-9 and TRBJ2-3, with a tentative D call TRBD2 (6 bases). Trimming removed 5 bases at V and 1 base at J, with 13 bases between. CDR1 is SEHNR and CDR2 is FQNEAQ in the germline V gene (reference sequence). The CDR3 loop spans 15 amino acids. The CDR3 region is CASSPFPGGTDTQYF. CDR3 nucleotides: TGTGCCAGCAGCCCCTTTCCGGGAGGCACAGATACGCAGTATTTT. The full variable domain, in which reference TRBV7-9 and TRBJ2-3 provide the parts outside the CDR3, is DTGVSQNPRHKITKRGQNVTFRCDPISEHNRLYWYRQTLGQGPEFLTYFQNEAQLEKSRLLSDRFSAERPKGSFSTLEIQRTEQGDSAMYLCASSPFPGGTDTQYFGPGTRLTVL.

J is TRBJ1-2 and V is TRBV4-3, with D perhaps TRBD1 (5 bases). V shed 0 bases and J shed 2 bases, with 13 bases lying between them. CDR3 size: 16 residues. Germline loops: CDR1 LGHNA, CDR2 YSLEER. The CDR3 reads CASSQDWQGRNYGYTF. The CDR3 DNA is TGCGCCAGCAGCCAAGACTGGCAGGGACGGAACTATGGCTACACCTTC.

This chain uses TRBV19 with TRBJ1-1, with a tentative D call TRBD1 (5 bases). Germline-derived CDR1 and CDR2 are LNHDA and SQIVND (reference sequence). The V end lost 3 bases, the J end lost 1 base, and 9 bases lay between the germline ends. The CDR3 is 14 residues long. The CDR3 DNA is TGTGCCAGTAGTATGGCAGGGCCGAACACTGAAGCTTTCTTT. Translated: CASSMAGPNTEAFF.

The chain is built from TRBV27 and TRBJ2-1; the D call may be TRBD1 or TRBD2 (6 bases each). Germline lookup yields CDR1 MNHEY and CDR2 SMNVEV (reference sequence). Trimming left V 3 bases short and J 6 bases short, with 15 bases between. CDR3 length: 15 amino acids. CDR3 region: CASSFDGRGGNEQFF. The CDR3 DNA sequence: TGTGCCAGCAGTTTTGACGGGAGAGGGGGCAATGAGCAGTTCTTC.

The rearrangement uses TRBV9 and TRBJ1-2, with 7 bases lining up with TRBD1. CDR3 length equals 13 residues. J was trimmed by 3 bases and V by 3 bases; bases with no gene match: 2. CDR1 and CDR2 from the germline V gene are SGDLS and YYNGEE. The CDR3 loop is CASSADRDYGYTF. The DNA for the CDR3 is TGTGCCAGCAGCGCAGACAGGGACTATGGCTACACCTTC.

This chain uses TRBV10-2 with TRBJ1-2; D might be TRBD1 (6 bases). Trimming removed 6 bases from V and 8 bases from J, with 16 bases in between. The CDR3 covers 13 residues. The V gene's germline CDR1 is WSHSY and CDR2 SAAADI. The CDR3 loop is CASSLDRTGGYTF. The CDR3 region has the DNA TGCGCCAGCAGCCTAGACAGGACTGGGGGCTACACCTTC.

This chain connects TRBV19 to TRBJ2-1; a possible D gene is TRBD2 (5 bases). The CDR3 has 15 residues. V was cut by 7 bases and J by 0 bases, with 13 bases left in between. Germline CDR1 and CDR2: LNHDA and SQIVND (reference sequence). CDR3 residues: CASNEGFGSYNEQFF. The CDR3 DNA follows: TGTGCCAGTAACGAGGGATTTGGCTCCTACAATGAGCAGTTCTTC.

The chain's CDR3 is CATERQGGEQFF. The CDR3 nucleotides read TGTGCCACCGAGAGACAGGGCGGTGAGCAGTTCTTC. The rearrangement joins TRBV10-3 to TRBJ2-1; 7 nucleotides align to TRBD1. Unmatched junction bases numbered 9, after V lost 10 bases and J lost 9 bases. The CDR3 has 12 residues. Germline V gene sequence: CDR1 ENHRY, CDR2 SYGVKD.

The chain recombines TRBV5-6 with TRBJ2-3; weak D call: TRBD1 (7 bases). The germline V gene encodes CDR1 SGHDT and CDR2 YYEEEE. Trimming cost V 0 bases and J 6 bases, with 20 bases left between them. CDR3 length: 17 residues. CDR3 protein: CASSLVGGRQGTDTQYF. The CDR3 region has the DNA TGTGCCAGCAGCTTGGTGGGGGGCAGACAGGGAACCGATACGCAGTATTTT.

This rearrangement joins TRBV9 to TRBJ1-1; weak D call: TRBD1 (5 bases). The CDR3 spans 13 residues. Deletions cut 7 bases from V and 0 bases from J, with 10 bases between. In germline, CDR1 is SGDLS, CDR2 YYNGEE. CDR3 loop: CASATDMNTEAFF. In nucleotides, the CDR3 is TGTGCCAGCGCGACAGACATGAACACTGAAGCTTTCTTT.

The chain joins TRBV28 to TRBJ2-7, with D hard to call. Germline CDR1 is MDHEN and CDR2 is SYDVKM. This CDR3 has 14 amino acids. V was pared by 5 bases and J by 6 bases, with 17 bases between. CDR3 in DNA: TGTGCCAGCAGTCCCGTCTATGGGCATATCGAGCAGTACTTC. Translating it yields CASSPVYGHIEQYF.

The chain recombines TRBV7-6 with TRBJ1-4; no firm D call. The germline V and J ends were trimmed by 5 bases and 10 bases, with 11 bases remaining between them. Looked up from germline, CDR1 is SGHVS and CDR2 is FNYEAQ. This CDR3 comprises 12 residues. The CDR3 loop reads CASSVRDGKLFF. As DNA, the CDR3 is TGTGCCAGCAGCGTGAGGGATGGAAAACTGTTTTTT.

The chain employs TRBV18 and TRBJ1-5; 8 bases align to TRBD1. The CDR3 has 14 residues. With 3 bases clipped from V and 11 bases from J, the junction kept 9 bases outside the gene matches. Per the germline V gene, CDR1 is KGHSH and CDR2 is LQKENI. The CDR3 sequence: CASSPTGARSAQHF. The CDR3 region has the DNA TGTGCCAGCTCACCGACAGGGGCCAGATCAGCCCAGCATTTT.

The chain carries TRBV11-2 and TRBJ2-7, with D possibly being TRBD1 (5 bases). Trimming left V 1 base short and J 5 bases short, with 6 bases between. This CDR3 has 12 residues. The germline V gene encodes CDR1 SGHAT and CDR2 FQNNGV. The CDR3 reads CASSLGTNEQYF. DNA of the CDR3: TGTGCCAGCAGCTTAGGGACAAACGAGCAGTACTTC.

The chain couples TRBV4-3 to TRBJ1-3; 7 bases align to TRBD1. The junction had 2 bases not matched to a gene; V was cut back by 0 bases and J by 0 bases. The CDR3 length is 16 residues. Germline CDR1 and CDR2: LGHNA and YSLEER. Here the CDR3 DNA reads TGCGCCAGCAGCCAAGATGGGGACAGCTCTGGAAACACCATATATTTT. Amino acids: CASSQDGDSSGNTIYF.